This T cell receptor beta chain was observed in a study of blood T cell repertoires in COVID-19. On the study more broadly: The United States, Italy and Spain supplied acute and convalescent COVID-19 samples. Sample material is recorded as cDNA or gDNA derived from T cells, B-cell-depleted T cells, or PBMCs.

With V trimmed by 2 bases and J by 9 bases, 7 bases remained unmatched. The CDR3 has 14 residues. Looked up from germline, CDR1 is MNHNY and CDR2 is SVGAGI (reference sequence). Methods used by the authors: Cell counts per sample came from amplifying reference gene primers. Sequenced by immunoSEQ multiplex PCR; TCRdb stores in-frame clones only, minus some. The V and J calls and clone size were taken over from that table, and D and trimming were inferred from the DNA. The table shows 250,000 to 300,000 clones, with around 83% occurring only once. The sequence came from a man of 80 years or more with acute or convalescent COVID-19. V is TRBV6-6 and J is TRBJ2-1; 7 bases fit TRBD1. Sequences were obtained from peripheral blood. The DNA for the CDR3 is TGTGCCAGCAGTTACAGCCCAGGGGGTGGTGAGCAGTTCTTC. It is translated as CASSYSPGGGEQFF.